The rows below give T cell receptor beta chains drawn from one sample of a study of blood T cell repertoires in COVID-19. The protocol was immunoSEQ multiplex PCR, while the TCRdb copy is restricted to in-frame clones and leaves out a portion. The table records about 160,000 clones, approximately 88% of them present only once. Sample: PBMCs or T cells enriched from blood (not recorded which). The receptors originated from a woman aged 45 to 65 who had recovered from COVID-19. CDR3s include the opening cysteine and the closing phenylalanine or tryptophan. A D gene is named only where the DNA matches it firmly. Clone size is stated in some rows and not others, as once, few, many or a class when expanded.

TRBD1	-	TRBV19	15	TRBJ2-1	TGTGCCAGTAGTGGGTTCACCGGGACAGATAGTGAGCAGTTCTTC	CASSGFTGTDSEQFF
-	-	TRBV7-2	18	TRBJ2-5	TGTGCCAGCAGCTTAGGATGGGGAGTCTCCCTAGGGCAAGAGACCCAGTACTTC	CASSLGWGVSLGQETQYF
-	-	TRBV4-2	14	TRBJ2-5	TGTGCCAGCAGCCAAGCCACAGGCCAAGAGACCCAGTACTTC	CASSQATGQETQYF
TRBD1	-	TRBV29-1	13	TRBJ2-1	TGCAGCTCGGGGACAGCTAGCTACAATGAGCAGTTCTTC	CSSGTASYNEQFF
TRBD2	-	TRBV5-4	16	TRBJ2-2	TGTGCCAGCAGCTTGATTAGCGGGGGGCCCACCGGGGAGCTGTTTTTT	CASSLISGGPTGELFF
-	-	TRBV27	13	TRBJ2-7	TGTGCCAGCAGTTTAGCAGTCTCCTACGAGCAGTACTTC	CASSLAVSYEQYF
TRBD1	-	TRBV6-5	15	TRBJ1-2	TGTGCCAGCAGTTATGCGGACAGGGGCATGGATGGCTACACCTTC	CASSYADRGMDGYTF
-	few	TRBV4-3	14	TRBJ1-2	TGCGCCAGCAGCCAAGATAAGAACGGCTATGGCTACACCTTC	CASSQDKNGYGYTF
TRBD1	-	TRBV30	15	TRBJ1-2	TGTGCCTGGACGTTACCGGGACAGGGGAACTATGGCTACACCTTC	CAWTLPGQGNYGYTF
TRBD1	few	TRBV7-9	14	TRBJ2-7	TGTGCCAGCAGCTTGGGGACAGTAACTAACGAGCAGTACTTC	CASSLGTVTNEQYF
TRBD1	few	TRBV19	16	TRBJ1-1	TGTGCCAGCGTAAAAGGGGACAGGGGGATGAACACTGAAGCTTTCTTT	CASVKGDRGMNTEAFF
-	few	TRBV5-6	16	TRBJ1-5	TGTGCCAGCAGCCCGGCAGGGCAGCATAGCAATCAGCCCCAGCATTTT	CASSPAGQHSNQPQHF
-	-	TRBV20-1	15	TRBJ1-5	TGCAGTGCTAGTGATGCCCGGCTAGGCAATCAGCCCCAGCATTTT	CSASDARLGNQPQHF
TRBD2	once	TRBV7-2	14	TRBJ2-2	TGTGCCAGCGGACTAGCGGGGGGATCCGGGGAGCTGTTTTTT	CASGLAGGSGELFF
-	-	TRBV6-5	15	TRBJ1-6	TGTGCCAGCAGTTATCAAGGACAGAGTAATTCACCCCTCCACTTT	CASSYQGQSNSPLHF
TRBD1	-	TRBV3-1/TRBV3-2	15	TRBJ2-7	TGTGCCAGCAGCCACTCAGGGGGAGCCAGGGGAGAGCAGTACTTC	CASSHSGGARGEQYF
TRBD2	-	TRBV7-8	15	TRBJ2-1	TGTGCCAGCAGCCCCCAGCGGGGGGCCTTAAATGAGCAGTTCTTC	CASSPQRGALNEQFF
TRBD1	-	TRBV6-5	12	TRBJ2-7	TGTGCCACAGGGACAGGGGGAGCCGAGCAGTACTTC	CATGTGGAEQYF
-	-	TRBV6-2/TRBV6-3	15	TRBJ2-3	TGTGCCAGCAGCCGCGCTCTGACAAAAACAGATACGCAGTATTTT	CASSRALTKTDTQYF
-	-	TRBV18	14	TRBJ2-7	TGTGCCAGCTCACCGACCGCAGGGATGAACGAGCAGTACTTC	CASSPTAGMNEQYF
TRBD1	-	TRBV4-3	15	TRBJ1-2	TGCGCCAGCAGCCAAGCTCCCGGGACAGCCTATGGCTACACCTTC	CASSQAPGTAYGYTF
TRBD2	-	TRBV19	20	TRBJ2-1	TGTGCCAGTAGTATTCCGACTAGCGGGGTCCTACTCTCCTTTTACAATGAGCAGTTCTTC	CASSIPTSGVLLSFYNEQFF
-	once	TRBV19	13	TRBJ2-2	TGTGCCGGGCGGGGACGGGACACCGGGGAGCTGTTTTTT	CAGRGRDTGELFF
-	-	TRBV19	17	TRBJ1-5	TGTGCCAGTAGCAAGGGGAGGGTAGGGGCTCAAGTTCAGCCCCAGCATTTT	CASSKGRVGAQVQPQHF
TRBD1	once	TRBV7-3	16	TRBJ2-5	TGTGCCAGCAGCTTAATCGGGACAGGGGGCAGGGAGACCCAGTACTTC	CASSLIGTGGRETQYF
TRBD1	few	TRBV11-2	14	TRBJ1-6	TGTGCCAGCAGCTCAGGGGGATATAATTCACCCCTCCACTTT	CASSSGGYNSPLHF
-	-	TRBV28	16	TRBJ2-3	TGTGCCAGCAGTTTATCGGGGTACAGGGAGGGAGATACGCAGTATTTT	CASSLSGYREGDTQYF
TRBD2	-	TRBV9	16	TRBJ2-2	TGTGCCAGCGCCCGGCTGGCGGGGGGGAACACCGGGGAGCTGTTTTTT	CASARLAGGNTGELFF
TRBD2	once	TRBV7-2	12	TRBJ2-5	TGTGCCAGCAGCTCTAGCGGCGAGACCCAGTACTTC	CASSSSGETQYF
-	-	TRBV19	14	TRBJ2-7	TGTGCCAGTAGTATACCCCTGGGAAGGGGTGAGCAGTACTTC	CASSIPLGRGEQYF
-	-	TRBV5-1	14	TRBJ1-4	TGCGCCAGCAGCGGTCTATCAACTAATGAAAAACTGTTTTTT	CASSGLSTNEKLFF
-	-	TRBV12-3/TRBV12-4	12	TRBJ1-1	TGTGCCAGCAGTTTCGATAGAATTAAAGCTTTCTTT	CASSFDRIKAFF
TRBD1	-	TRBV7-9	17	TRBJ2-7	TGTGCCAGCAGCTTAGCTGGGACAGGGGATCTAACCTACGAGCAGTACTTC	CASSLAGTGDLTYEQYF
-	-	TRBV7-8	13	TRBJ2-5	TGTGCCAGCAGCGGCCCGCTGGAAGAGACCCAGTACTTC	CASSGPLEETQYF
-	-	TRBV21-1	19	TRBJ2-3	TGTGCCAGCCTCCGTCAGCCCGGGACTAGCGGGGGGGCTGGAGATACGCAGTATTTT	CASLRQPGTSGGAGDTQYF
-	-	TRBV2	14	TRBJ1-5	TGTGCCAGCAGTGACAGGGGAAGTATGCAGCCCCAGCATTTT	CASSDRGSMQPQHF
-	-	TRBV7-9	14	TRBJ1-6	TGTGCCAGCAGCCCACAGGGCGTGGGTTCACCCCTCCACTTT	CASSPQGVGSPLHF
TRBD2	once	TRBV7-8	17	TRBJ2-5	TGTGCCAGCAGCTTAATAAGTGGCGGGAGGTACCAAGAGACCCAGTACTTC	CASSLISGGRYQETQYF
-	few	TRBV7-3	13	TRBJ1-2	TGTGCCAGCAGCCCTGGCAGTAACTATGGCTACACCTTC	CASSPGSNYGYTF
TRBD1	-	TRBV19	16	TRBJ1-5	TGTGCCAGTACCAACTTACGTAGGGGGCACAATCAGCCCCAGCATTTT	CASTNLRRGHNQPQHF
TRBD1	-	TRBV19	15	TRBJ1-1	TGTGCCAGTAGTTTTTGGACAGGGAAGAACACTGAAGCTTTCTTT	CASSFWTGKNTEAFF
TRBD1	many	TRBV6-1	17	TRBJ2-7	TGTGCCAGCAGTGAAGTCGACGGGGGATGGACAGGGAACGAGCAGTACTTC	CASSEVDGGWTGNEQYF
TRBD1	-	TRBV29-1	13	TRBJ1-6	TGCAGCGCTGGGACAGGGTCCGGGACACCCCTCCACTTT	CSAGTGSGTPLHF
TRBD2	once	TRBV5-4	17	TRBJ2-5	TGTGCCAGCAGCCGGAGTGGTGCGGGGGTCAACCAAGAGACCCAGTACTTC	CASSRSGAGVNQETQYF
TRBD1	once	TRBV29-1	14	TRBJ2-7	TGCAGCGTTGCTCGGACAGGGCTCACCTACGAGCAGTACTTC	CSVARTGLTYEQYF
TRBD2	-	TRBV11-2	15	TRBJ2-3	TGTGCCAGCAGCTTACTAGCGGGGGGGATTGGTACGCAGTATTTT	CASSLLAGGIGTQYF
-	-	TRBV24-1	14	TRBJ2-6	TGTGCCACCAGTGATTACACAGGGGCCAACGTCCTGACTTTC	CATSDYTGANVLTF
-	few	TRBV19	15	TRBJ2-1	TGTGCCAGTAGGACGGACAGAAGCTCCTACAATGAGCAGTTCTTC	CASRTDRSSYNEQFF
-	-	TRBV9	14	TRBJ1-2	TGTGCCAGCAGCGATGGGGAGCGTGTCTATGGCTACACCTTC	CASSDGERVYGYTF
-	-	TRBV4-3	20	TRBJ1-6	TGCGCCAGCAGCCGAAGGGCGGGGGGCGCAGACCCCACCTATAATTCACCCCTCCACTTT	CASSRRAGGADPTYNSPLHF
TRBD2	-	TRBV19	16	TRBJ2-3	TGTGCCAGCGCTCTTCTGGGGGGGAGAGCCATTTTGGCGCAGTATTTT	CASALLGGRAILAQYF
TRBD1	-	TRBV7-9	17	TRBJ1-3	TGTGCCAGCAACAACTTTCTTCGGACAGGGGCTGGAAACACCATATATTTT	CASNNFLRTGAGNTIYF
-	-	TRBV9	14	TRBJ1-2	TGTGCCAGCAGCGCATCCCAGGGATTCTATGGCTACACCTTC	CASSASQGFYGYTF
TRBD1	-	TRBV13	15	TRBJ1-4	TGTGCCAGCAGCTGGGGACAGGGGGCGCGTGAAAAACTGTTTTTT	CASSWGQGAREKLFF
-	-	TRBV19	12	TRBJ1-3	TGTGCCAGTAGTATCTATGGAAACACCATATATTTT	CASSIYGNTIYF
TRBD1	-	TRBV19	15	TRBJ2-1	TGTGCCAGTAGTATAGGTACAGGGGGTTTCGATGAGCAGTTCTTC	CASSIGTGGFDEQFF
-	-	TRBV12-3/TRBV12-4	11	TRBJ2-7	TGTGCCAGCAGCTATGAAGACGAGCAGTACTTC	CASSYEDEQYF
-	-	TRBV6-6	14	TRBJ1-1	TGTGCCAGCAGTGAGAACAGGGTGGCGACTGAAGCTTTCTTT	CASSENRVATEAFF
TRBD1	-	TRBV6-5	16	TRBJ1-4	TGTGCCAGCAGTTCCCCGAAGGACAGGCGTAATGAAAAACTGTTTTTT	CASSSPKDRRNEKLFF
TRBD2	-	TRBV6-5	16	TRBJ2-7	TGTGCCAGCAGTTCAGGGACTAGCGGGGCTGGGTACGAGCAGTACTTC	CASSSGTSGAGYEQYF